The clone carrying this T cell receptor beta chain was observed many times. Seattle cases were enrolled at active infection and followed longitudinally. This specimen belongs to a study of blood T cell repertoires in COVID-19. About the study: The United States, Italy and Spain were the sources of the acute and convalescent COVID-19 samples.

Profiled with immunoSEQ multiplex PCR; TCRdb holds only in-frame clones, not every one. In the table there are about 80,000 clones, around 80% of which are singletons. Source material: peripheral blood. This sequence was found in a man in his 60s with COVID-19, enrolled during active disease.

The CDR3 region has the DNA TGTGCCCCAACTAGGGGGAATTCACCCCTCCACTTT. Its protein is CAPTRGNSPLHF. The V and J genes are TRBV19 and TRBJ1-6; D might be TRBD1 (6 bases). The V and J ends lost 11 bases and 7 bases respectively, with 12 bases between them. CDR3 size: 12 residues. The germline gives CDR1 LNHDA, CDR2 SQIVND (reference sequence).